This T cell receptor (beta chain) was recorded in a study of technical replicates of blood from a few donors. The CDR3 extends over 15 amino acids. V lost 0 bases to trimming and J lost 0 bases, with 8 bases between them. Per the germline V gene, CDR1 is KGHSH and CDR2 is LQKENI. TCRdb's table, derived via immunoSEQ multiplex PCR, lists solely in-frame clones and lacks some. This sample yields some 100,000 clones, of which roughly 95% are seen a single time; approximately 0.21% belongs to the top ten. The TCR comes from a human donor in good health. The sample consisted of T cells isolated from PBMCs. V and J are TRBV18 and TRBJ1-1; a weak D match, TRBD1 (5 bases). The CDR3 region has the DNA TGTGCCAGCTCACCACCAGGGGCCATGAACACTGAAGCTTTCTTT. Translating it yields CASSPPGAMNTEAFF.